This T cell receptor (beta chain) was obtained from a study of blood T cell repertoires in COVID-19. Study details: Samples representing acute and convalescent COVID-19 were sourced from the United States, Italy and Spain.

The length of the CDR3 is 11 residues. The germline gives CDR1 SGHKS, CDR2 YYEKEE (reference sequence). V shed 4 bases and J shed 5 bases, with 6 bases lying between them. Original data processing: How many nucleated cells were present was estimated from reference gene primer amplification. Some clones are missing from TCRdb's copy, which holds only in-frame ones; the method was immunoSEQ multiplex PCR. V and J calls plus clone size are reproduced from that table; the DNA served to infer D and trimming. The repertoire includes hundreds of thousands of clones, 75% to 90% of them detected once, and around 7.5% sits in the top ten.

The rearrangement joins TRBV5-5 to TRBJ2-5; no definite D call. This TCR was sampled from a woman aged 60-70 years with COVID-19, enrolled during active disease. Sequenced sample: peripheral blood. The CDR3 loop reads CASSQTETQYF. As DNA, the CDR3 is TGTGCCAGCAGCCAAACTGAGACCCAGTACTTC.